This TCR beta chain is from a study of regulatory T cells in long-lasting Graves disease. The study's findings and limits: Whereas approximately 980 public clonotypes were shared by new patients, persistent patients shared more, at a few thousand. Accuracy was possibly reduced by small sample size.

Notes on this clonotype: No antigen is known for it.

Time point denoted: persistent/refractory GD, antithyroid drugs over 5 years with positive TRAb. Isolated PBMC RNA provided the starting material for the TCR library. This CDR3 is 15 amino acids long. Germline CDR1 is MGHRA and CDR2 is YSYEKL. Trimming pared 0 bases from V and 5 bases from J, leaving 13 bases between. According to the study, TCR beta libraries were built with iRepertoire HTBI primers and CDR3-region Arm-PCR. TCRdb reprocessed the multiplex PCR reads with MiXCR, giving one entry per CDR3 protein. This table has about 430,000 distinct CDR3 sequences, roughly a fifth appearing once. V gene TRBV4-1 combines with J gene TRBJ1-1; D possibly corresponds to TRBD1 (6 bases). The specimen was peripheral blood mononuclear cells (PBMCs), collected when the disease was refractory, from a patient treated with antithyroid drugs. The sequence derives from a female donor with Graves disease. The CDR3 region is CASSQDGGGGTEAFF. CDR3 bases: TGCGCCAGCAGCCAAGATGGGGGGGGCGGAACTGAAGCTTTCTTT.